The 4 T cell receptor beta chains reported below all come from one sample, sequenced in a study of T cells in Graves' hyperthyroidism and ophthalmopathy. Using RNA transcripts as the source, TCR beta CDR3 regions were amplified. The HTBI primer set drove a first-round RT-PCR of the TCR CDR3. Each CDR3 protein gets one entry after TCRdb re-called the multiplex PCR reads with MiXCR. The table has hundreds of thousands of distinct CDR3 sequences, about a sixth seen once. Sequencing was performed on blood. The source of these receptors is a woman in her 30s with Graves' hyperthyroidism.

At least ten counts were recorded for this clonotype. The DNA for the CDR3 is TGTGCCAGCAGCTTGGACCTCGCCAGTGAAGCTTTCTTT. This translates into CASSLDLASEAFF. The gene calls are TRBV5-8 and TRBJ1-1, with D hard to call. In germline, CDR1 is SGHTS, CDR2 YDEGEE. Trimming stripped 0 bases from V and 7 bases from J, with 10 bases between. This CDR3 is built from 13 residues.

V and J are TRBV24-1 and TRBJ2-6; the D gene is possibly TRBD2 (6 bases). This CDR3 has 18 residues. Trimming removed 4 bases from V and 0 bases from J, with 15 bases in between. The germline V gene encodes CDR1 KGHDR and CDR2 SFDVKD. DNA for the CDR3: TGTGCCACCAGTGAGCGGGGCGGGCCTGTCTCTGGGGCCAACGTCCTGACTTTC. Translating it yields CATSERGGPVSGANVLTF.

The genes are TRBV28 and TRBJ2-7; a weak D match, TRBD1 (5 bases). CDR3 length: 14 residues. The V gene's germline CDR1 is MDHEN and CDR2 SYDVKM. The germline V and J ends were trimmed by 6 bases and 5 bases, with 17 bases remaining between them. In DNA, the CDR3 is TGTGCCAGCAGCCGGACAAACCTCAATAACGAGCAGTACTTC. Its translation: CASSRTNLNNEQYF.

The rearrangement uses TRBV28 and TRBJ2-2; unclear D gene. Germline V gene data show CDR1 as MDHEN and CDR2 as SYDVKM. V was clipped by 6 bases and J by 0 bases, with 8 bases between them. This CDR3 contains 14 residues. This chain's CDR3 is CASSLITNTGELFF. In DNA, the CDR3 is TGTGCCAGCAGCTTAATCACGAACACCGGGGAGCTGTTTTTT.